A selection of T cell receptor beta chains follows, all from one sample in a study of radiotherapy plus CTLA-4 blockade in lung cancer. Profiled with immunoSEQ multiplex PCR; TCRdb holds only in-frame clones, not every one. Here the sample spans approximately 94,000 clones, 82% being singletons. The sequences come from peripheral blood, collected from a patient treated with radiotherapy plus ipilimumab. Receptor source: a human donor with non-small cell lung cancer that progressed on radiotherapy plus ipilimumab. Both conserved end residues are part of each CDR3.

V gene: TRBV19
CDR3 length: 13
CDR3 protein: CASSILARNEQFF

V gene: TRBV9
CDR3 length: 14
CDR3 protein: CASSPGTGQEAQYF

V gene: TRBV9
CDR3 length: 16
CDR3 protein: CASSVLDRLFNTEAFF

V gene: TRBV7-2
CDR3 length: 16
CDR3 protein: CASSRAGTTSHNEQFF

V gene: TRBV10-2
CDR3 length: 19
CDR3 protein: CASSGAAASGSKISYEQYF

V gene: TRBV7-3
CDR3 length: 15
CDR3 protein: CADPERGEDFYGYTF

V gene: TRBV5-1
CDR3 length: 14
CDR3 protein: CASSLVEGTYGYTF

V gene: TRBV5-1
CDR3 length: 14
CDR3 protein: CASSLALGGEVKYF

V gene: TRBV18
CDR3 length: 13
CDR3 protein: CASSLATFNEQFF

V gene: TRBV5-1
CDR3 length: 13
CDR3 protein: CASSPGTSNEQYF

V gene: TRBV13
CDR3 length: 16
CDR3 protein: CASSSNHLDSTDTQYF

V gene: TRBV30
CDR3 length: 14
CDR3 protein: CAWSLGGSSQPQHF

V gene: TRBV29-1
CDR3 length: 12
CDR3 protein: CSVGRGDTEAFF

V gene: TRBV6-1
CDR3 length: 10
CDR3 protein: CASFGEKLFF

V gene: TRBV7-9
CDR3 length: 16
CDR3 protein: CAGLAGPSLPVGELFF

V gene: TRBV5-4
CDR3 length: 14
CDR3 protein: CASSRAGVGNTIYF

V gene: TRBV25-1
CDR3 length: 13
CDR3 protein: CASSDPGADTQYF

V gene: TRBV28
CDR3 length: 10
CDR3 protein: CATLKETQYF

V gene: TRBV18
CDR3 length: 17
CDR3 protein: CASSPLGQGLGKNIQYF

V gene: TRBV9
CDR3 length: 14
CDR3 protein: CASSGVASGETQYF

V gene: TRBV29-1
CDR3 length: 12
CDR3 protein: CSVLVSGNTIYF

V gene: TRBV5-1
CDR3 length: 14
CDR3 protein: CASSLAQGNTGAFF

V gene: TRBV10-1
CDR3 length: 16
CDR3 protein: CASSESRGYYTDTQYF

V gene: TRBV5-1
CDR3 length: 14
CDR3 protein: CASSYGTGSYEQYF

V gene: TRBV7-6
CDR3 length: 21
CDR3 protein: CASSLALDIGERQPRYNEQFF

V gene: TRBV27
CDR3 length: 13
CDR3 protein: CASSRGLGTEAFF

V gene: TRBV2
CDR3 length: 12
CDR3 protein: CASNEGGYEQYF

V gene: TRBV30
CDR3 length: 14
CDR3 protein: CAWSGQTDTGELFF

V gene: TRBV28
CDR3 length: 12
CDR3 protein: CASSGWIYEQYF

V gene: TRBV6-5
CDR3 length: 13
CDR3 protein: CASSRQANYGYTF

V gene: TRBV7-9
CDR3 length: 11
CDR3 protein: CASDSNYGYTF

V gene: TRBV27
CDR3 length: 14
CDR3 protein: CASSLWPANQPQHF

V gene: TRBV11-2
CDR3 length: 15
CDR3 protein: CASSHQTGLGETQYF

V gene: TRBV7-9
CDR3 length: 15
CDR3 protein: CASSSRTGLINEQYF

V gene: TRBV5-6
CDR3 length: 15
CDR3 protein: CASSFSGTTDYEQYF

V gene: TRBV28
CDR3 length: 12
CDR3 protein: CLSGRPYNEQFF

V gene: TRBV7-9
CDR3 length: 17
CDR3 protein: CASSFGGGSGSYNEQFF

V gene: TRBV29-1
CDR3 length: 12
CDR3 protein: CSVVLVKGGYTF

V gene: TRBV6-1
CDR3 length: 13
CDR3 protein: CASRLTGNTEAFF

V gene: TRBV4-1
CDR3 length: 15
CDR3 protein: CASSQATTFRTEAFF

V gene: TRBV28
CDR3 length: 13
CDR3 protein: CASREAGLGLEYF

V gene: TRBV2
CDR3 length: 17
CDR3 protein: CASREDRGLSTNEKLFF

V gene: TRBV6-4
CDR3 length: 17
CDR3 protein: CASSDSRTLGSGNTIYF

V gene: TRBV27
CDR3 length: 17
CDR3 protein: CASSTLTSGPSTDTQYF

V gene: TRBV7-9
CDR3 length: 13
CDR3 protein: CASSFGTRETQYF

V gene: TRBV28
CDR3 length: 13
CDR3 protein: CASSLQGMAEAFF

V gene: TRBV18
CDR3 length: 15
CDR3 protein: CASSPPSSGYNEQFF

V gene: TRBV6-5
CDR3 length: 14
CDR3 protein: CASSYRDRGDTQYF

V gene: TRBV29-1
CDR3 length: 13
CDR3 protein: CSVGTGSNQPQHF

V gene: TRBV5-1
CDR3 length: 16
CDR3 protein: CASSLGAGQSNTEAFF

V gene: TRBV9
CDR3 length: 14
CDR3 protein: CASSVVLTGGELFF

V gene: TRBV10-3
CDR3 length: 14
CDR3 protein: CAISGASGNQPQHF

V gene: TRBV4-2
CDR3 length: 16
CDR3 protein: CASSQVSLAGVRELFF

V gene: TRBV19
CDR3 length: 15
CDR3 protein: CASSIQGTGRQPQHF

V gene: TRBV28
CDR3 length: 16
CDR3 protein: CASSLTEVLLAGELFF